A selection of T cell receptor beta chains follows, all from one sample in a study of T cells in Graves' hyperthyroidism and ophthalmopathy. One entry per CDR3 protein, called by TCRdb with MiXCR from the multiplex PCR reads. The sample comprises under 400,000 distinct CDR3 sequences, approximately 15% of which are singletons, and approximately 11% rests with the top ten. Sequenced: blood. The origin of the receptors is a woman aged 55-69 years with Graves' hyperthyroidism. Each CDR3 is given without its conserved first and last residue.

J gene,V gene,CDR3 protein
TRBJ2-7,TRBV18,ASSPQSGWGNSYEQY
TRBJ1-6,TRBV19,ASSRTGGNSPLH
TRBJ1-1,TRBV7-9,ASSLGIMNTEAF
TRBJ2-1,TRBV27,ASSLWTSGSGQF
TRBJ2-3,TRBV20-1,SAMDAGGLDTQY
TRBJ2-1,TRBV3-1,ASSQGAGGPNEQF
TRBJ1-6,TRBV7-8,ASSPSTPLTGEFAYNSPLH
TRBJ2-6,TRBV24-1,ATSDWGVLT
TRBJ1-4,TRBV20-1,SATRQAVNEKLF
TRBJ2-7,TRBV6-1,ASSNIAGTGAFSYEQY
TRBJ2-5,TRBV28,ASQRTSGSRETQY
TRBJ2-6,TRBV30,AWSAVAGAFSGANVLT
TRBJ2-2,TRBV5-1,ASSLGQSNTGELF
TRBJ2-7,TRBV7-9,ASTTRGGYEQY
TRBJ1-4,TRBV7-9,ASSEGTGGTEKLF
TRBJ2-3,TRBV9,ASSASGSTDTQY
TRBJ1-2,TRBV20-1,SAPGQGTGYT
TRBJ2-1,TRBV27,ASSPLDRYNEQF
TRBJ2-6,TRBV29-1,SVEDASRSGANVLT
TRBJ2-1,TRBV9,ASNRESYNEQF
TRBJ1-6,TRBV6-2/TRBV6-3,ASSYSRFSPLH
TRBJ1-1,TRBV15,ATSPRTGANTEAF
TRBJ2-5,TRBV7-9,ASSSSGRASQETQY
TRBJ1-4,TRBV27,ASRTRQGGEKLF
TRBJ2-3,TRBV12-3/TRBV12-4,ASSRTREDRLTDTQY
TRBJ2-5,TRBV6-1,ASSLTFRETQY
TRBJ2-1,TRBV7-6,ASSLIAVSYNEQF
TRBJ2-2,TRBV19,ASSSTGPGELF
TRBJ1-1,TRBV29-1,SAFREGSDTEAF
TRBJ1-1,TRBV30,AWSAGNTEAF
TRBJ2-5,TRBV27,ASSYRSGDQETQY
TRBJ2-5,TRBV6-2/TRBV6-3,ASSSGGWETQY
TRBJ1-1,TRBV19,ASTLDTNSGGDTEAF
TRBJ2-5,TRBV12-3/TRBV12-4,ASSLDGLQETQY
TRBJ2-1,TRBV5-1,ASSLDGGGPGQF
TRBJ1-1,TRBV15,ATSRTRTGVEEAF
TRBJ2-5,TRBV2,ASRPFSGRRDETQY
TRBJ1-1,TRBV6-4,ASRLEGNTEAF
TRBJ1-2,TRBV29-1,SVEDWGQGAGYGYT
TRBJ2-1,TRBV5-1,ASSLGSSASYNEQF
TRBJ2-7,TRBV7-6,ASSSPSGRFYEQY
TRBJ2-5,TRBV5-1,ASSRTSPETQY
TRBJ2-7,TRBV18,ASSQSSGGTYEQY
TRBJ2-5,TRBV20-1,SGTSGRVGETQY
TRBJ2-3,TRBV10-3,AISDQIHQADTQY
TRBJ2-3,TRBV6-1,ASSHRGDTQY
TRBJ1-1,TRBV11-3,ASSSLPAEAF
TRBJ2-6,TRBV4-1,ASSPGRSSSGANVLT
TRBJ2-7,TRBV4-1,ASSQYAGTTYEQY
TRBJ1-3,TRBV28,ASSLGDRAGNTIY
TRBJ1-5,TRBV2,ASSERRGGNQPQH
TRBJ2-1,TRBV11-3,ASTPGPGFYEQF
TRBJ2-5,TRBV6-1,ASRNPGLAAETQY